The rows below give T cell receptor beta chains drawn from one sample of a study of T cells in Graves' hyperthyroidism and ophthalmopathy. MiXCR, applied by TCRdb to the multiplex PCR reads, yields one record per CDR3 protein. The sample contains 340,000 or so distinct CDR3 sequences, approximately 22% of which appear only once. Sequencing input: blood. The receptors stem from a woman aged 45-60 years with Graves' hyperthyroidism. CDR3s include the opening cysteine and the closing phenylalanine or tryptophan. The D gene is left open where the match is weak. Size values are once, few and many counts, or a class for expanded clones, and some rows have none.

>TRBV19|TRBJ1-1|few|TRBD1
CASSMPRLPGGVAFF
TGTGCCAGTAGTATGCCCCGTCTCCCAGGGGGCGTAGCTTTCTTT
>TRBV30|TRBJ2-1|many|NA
CAWIPHQGDNEQFF
TGTGCCTGGATCCCCCACCAGGGAGACAATGAGCAGTTCTTC
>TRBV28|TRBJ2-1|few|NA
CASSHQEGDSYNEQFF
TGTGCCAGCAGCCATCAGGAGGGTGACTCCTACAATGAGCAGTTCTTC
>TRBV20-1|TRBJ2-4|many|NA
CSAPTGNIQYF
TGCAGTGCCCCGACTGGAAACATTCAGTACTTC
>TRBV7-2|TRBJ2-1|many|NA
CASNPRGLGGEQFF
TGTGCCAGCAACCCCCGAGGGCTCGGGGGTGAGCAGTTCTTC
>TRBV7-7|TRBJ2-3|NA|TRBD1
CASSLGDRTPDTQYF
TGTGCTAGCAGCTTAGGGGACAGGACCCCAGATACGCAGTATTTT
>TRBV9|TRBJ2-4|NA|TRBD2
CASSVGPMSGNENIQYF
TGTGCCAGCAGCGTAGGTCCAATGAGCGGGAACGAAAACATTCAGTACTTC
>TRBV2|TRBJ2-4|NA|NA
CASRDNRGTLAKNIQYF
TGTGCCAGCAGGGATAACCGGGGCACTCTAGCCAAAAACATTCAGTACTTC
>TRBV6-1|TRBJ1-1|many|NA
CASSENRVRANTEAFF
TGTGCCAGCAGTGAAAATAGGGTGAGGGCTAACACTGAAGCTTTCTTT
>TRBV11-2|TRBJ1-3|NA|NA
CASSPTGNPLRNTIYF
TGTGCCAGCAGCCCAACAGGGAACCCCCTCAGAAACACCATATATTTT
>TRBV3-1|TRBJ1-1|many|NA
CASSQINTEAFF
TGTGCCAGCAGCCAAATTAACACTGAAGCTTTCTTT
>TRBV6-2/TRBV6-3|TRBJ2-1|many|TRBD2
CASRIPGLAPNEQFF
TGTGCCAGCAGAATTCCGGGACTAGCGCCCAATGAGCAGTTCTTC
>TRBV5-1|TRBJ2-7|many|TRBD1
CASSLEQGQGYEQYF
TGCGCCAGCAGCTTGGAGCAGGGACAGGGGTACGAGCAGTACTTC
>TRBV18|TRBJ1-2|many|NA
CASSPPAGEVGYTF
TGTGCCAGCTCACCACCGGCAGGGGAAGTTGGCTACACCTTC
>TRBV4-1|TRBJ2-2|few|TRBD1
CASSQEPGQGATGELFF
TGCGCCAGCAGCCAAGAACCGGGACAGGGGGCCACCGGGGAGCTGTTTTTT
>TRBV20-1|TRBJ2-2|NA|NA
CSAPGPADIGELFF
TGCAGTGCTCCCGGACCGGCGGATATCGGGGAGCTGTTTTTT
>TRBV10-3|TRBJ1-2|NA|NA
CAISEPGKNYGYTF
TGTGCCATCAGTGAGCCAGGGAAGAACTATGGCTACACCTTC
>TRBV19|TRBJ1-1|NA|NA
CASSRRTDPGTEAFF
TGTGCCAGTAGCCGACGGACAGATCCTGGCACTGAAGCTTTCTTT
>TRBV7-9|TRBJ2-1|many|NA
CASSKTGNPYNEQFF
TGTGCCAGCAGCAAGACGGGGAATCCCTACAATGAGCAGTTCTTC
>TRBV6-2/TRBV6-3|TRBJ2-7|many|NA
CASSYQAGHYEQYF
TGTGCCAGCAGTTACCAAGCGGGACACTACGAGCAGTACTTC
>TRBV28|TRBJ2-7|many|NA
CASSFPSSYEQYF
TGTGCCAGCAGTTTCCCGAGCTCCTACGAGCAGTACTTC
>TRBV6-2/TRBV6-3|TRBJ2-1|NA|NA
CASSYSGRARQFF
TGTGCCAGCAGTTACTCGGGCAGGGCCAGGCAGTTCTTC
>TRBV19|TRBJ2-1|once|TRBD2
CASSIGLAGLNEQFF
TGTGCCAGTAGTATAGGCCTAGCGGGACTGAATGAGCAGTTCTTC
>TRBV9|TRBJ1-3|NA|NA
CASGPGPAPGNTIYF
TGTGCCAGCGGACCGGGCCCCGCACCGGGAAACACCATATATTTT
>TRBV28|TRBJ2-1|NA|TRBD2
CASSFYGTSGLSSYNEQFF
TGTGCCAGCAGTTTCTATGGGACTAGCGGACTGAGCTCCTACAATGAGCAGTTCTTC
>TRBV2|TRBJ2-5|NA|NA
CASRPGPPRETQYF
TGTGCCAGCCGCCCGGGTCCCCCTCGGGAGACCCAGTACTTC
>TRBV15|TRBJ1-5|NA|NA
CATSRDRLAFRDPGVGQPQHF
TGTGCCACCAGCAGAGATCGTTTAGCATTCCGGGACCCGGGCGTCGGTCAGCCCCAGCATTTT
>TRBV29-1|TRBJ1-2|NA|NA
CSVEGGGKGYTF
TGCAGCGTTGAGGGGGGAGGGAAGGGCTACACCTTC
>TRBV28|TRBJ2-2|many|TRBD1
CASSLPRDRGELFF
TGTGCCAGCAGTTTACCCAGGGACAGAGGGGAGCTGTTTTTT
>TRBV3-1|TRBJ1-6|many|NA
CASSQDSNSPLHF
TGTGCCAGCAGCCAAGATTCCAATTCACCCCTCCACTTT
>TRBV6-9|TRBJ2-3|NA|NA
CASRFGRATDTQYF
TGTGCCAGCAGATTCGGACGGGCCACAGATACGCAGTATTTT
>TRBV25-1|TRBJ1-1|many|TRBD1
CASSAPTGGSTTEAFF
TGTGCCAGCAGTGCCCCGACAGGGGGGAGTACCACTGAAGCTTTCTTT
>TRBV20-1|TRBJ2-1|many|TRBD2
CSATTGLAGYNEQFF
TGCAGTGCTACAACCGGACTAGCGGGCTACAATGAGCAGTTCTTC
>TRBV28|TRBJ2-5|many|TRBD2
CASTRGLAGGETQYF
TGTGCCAGCACCCGAGGACTAGCGGGGGGAGAGACCCAGTACTTC
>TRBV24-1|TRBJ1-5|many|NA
CATSDPSSGHEPQHF
TGTGCCACCAGTGACCCCTCGTCAGGGCACGAACCCCAGCATTTT
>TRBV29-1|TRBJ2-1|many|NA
CSVEDLQSKAQFF
TGCAGCGTTGAAGATCTACAGTCTAAGGCGCAGTTCTTC
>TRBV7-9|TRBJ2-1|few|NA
CASSSGLAHEQFF
TGTGCCAGCAGCTCGGGACTGGCCCACGAGCAGTTCTTC
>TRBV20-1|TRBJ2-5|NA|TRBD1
CSVGTAQETQYF
TGCAGTGTAGGGACAGCCCAAGAGACCCAGTACTTC
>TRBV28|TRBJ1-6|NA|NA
CASSLGGLGPPLHF
TGTGCCAGCAGTCTAGGGGGGCTGGGTCCACCCCTCCACTTT
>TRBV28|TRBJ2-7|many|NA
CASRDSYIDEQYF
TGTGCCAGCAGGGACAGTTACATCGACGAGCAGTACTTC
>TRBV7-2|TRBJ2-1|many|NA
CASSLQGTFYNEQFF
TGTGCCAGCAGCTTACAGGGTACGTTCTACAATGAGCAGTTCTTC
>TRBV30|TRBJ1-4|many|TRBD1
CALPKGADNEKLFF
TGTGCCTTGCCCAAGGGGGCAGATAATGAAAAACTGTTTTTT
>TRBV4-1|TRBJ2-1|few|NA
CASSQFPQPQQFF
TGCGCCAGCAGCCAATTTCCCCAGCCCCAGCAGTTCTTC
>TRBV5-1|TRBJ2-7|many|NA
CASSLGRVFYEQYF
TGCGCCAGCAGCTTGGGCAGGGTATTCTACGAGCAGTACTTC
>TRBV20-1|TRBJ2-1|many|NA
CSALRNYLAYNEQFF
TGCAGTGCTCTTAGGAACTATCTCGCCTACAATGAGCAGTTCTTC
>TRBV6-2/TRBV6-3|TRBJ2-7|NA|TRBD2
CASSYRDYSYSYEQYF
TGTGCCAGCAGTTACCGGGACTACAGTTATTCCTACGAGCAGTACTTC
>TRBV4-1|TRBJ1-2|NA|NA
CASSSYLGGGKNYGYTF
TGCGCCAGCAGTTCCTATCTGGGAGGAGGTAAAAACTATGGCTACACCTTC
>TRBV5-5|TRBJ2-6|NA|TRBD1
CATGTGAFSGANVLTF
TGTGCCACCGGGACAGGGGCCTTCTCTGGGGCCAACGTCCTGACTTTC
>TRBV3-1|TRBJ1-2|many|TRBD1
CASSHGTGGNYGYTF
TGTGCCAGCAGCCACGGGACAGGGGGCAACTATGGCTACACCTTC
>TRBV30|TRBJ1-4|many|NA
CAWSVGGAGRVNEKLFF
TGTGCCTGGAGTGTCGGAGGCGCCGGGAGAGTGAATGAAAAACTGTTTTTT
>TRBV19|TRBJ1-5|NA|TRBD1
CASSTTPGTGNQPQHF
TGTGCCAGTAGTACCACCCCCGGGACAGGGAATCAGCCCCAGCATTTT
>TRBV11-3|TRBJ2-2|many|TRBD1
CASSFLGQGNTGELFF
TGTGCCAGCAGCTTCCTGGGACAGGGGAACACCGGGGAGCTGTTTTTT
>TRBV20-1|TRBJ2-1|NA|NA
CSAPPSVGGNEQFF
TGCAGTGCTCCTCCCTCCGTAGGGGGCAATGAGCAGTTCTTC